Shown below are 18 T cell receptor beta chains from a single sample sequenced in a study of OX40 agonist ivuxolimab in advanced cancers. Sequenced by immunoSEQ multiplex PCR; TCRdb stores in-frame clones only, minus some. This table has 52,000 or so clones, approximately 86% appearing once. The specimen was CD4+ or CD8+ T cells sorted from blood, collected in a trial of the OX40 agonist ivuxolimab. Every receptor here comes from an adult with an advanced solid tumor such as melanoma, head and neck, liver or kidney cancer.

The chain employs TRBV15 and TRBJ2-7; 16 positions match TRBD2. This CDR3 is built from 18 residues. The trim removed 4 bases at V and 4 bases at J, leaving 10 bases unmatched. Germline V gene data show CDR1 as LNHNV and CDR2 as YYDKDF (reference sequence). For the CDR3, the DNA is TGTGCCACCAGCACCCCGGGACTAGCGGGAGGGCAAACTTACGAGCAGTACTTC. Its protein product is CATSTPGLAGGQTYEQYF.

This clone was picked up one time. This chain links TRBV29-1 with TRBJ1-1; unclear D gene. V dropped 2 bases and J dropped 8 bases, with 15 bases sitting between them. The germline gives CDR1 SQVTM, CDR2 ANQGSEA. The CDR3 totals 13 residues. The CDR3 spells CSVEPLGRQEAFF. The CDR3 bases are TGCAGCGTTGAACCCCTCGGTCGGCAAGAAGCTTTCTTT. Supplemented by reference TRBV29-1 and TRBJ1-1, the full variable domain reads SAVISQKPSRDICQRGTSLTIQCQVDSQVTMMFWYRQQPGQSLTLIATANQGSEATYESGFVIDKFPISRPNLTFSTLTVSNMSPEDSSIYLCSVEPLGRQEAFFGQGTRLTVV.

This chain joins TRBV28 and TRBJ2-4; 8 nucleotides line up with TRBD2. The CDR3 is 15 amino acids. Trimming removed 8 bases from V and 7 bases from J; junction bases left unmatched: 13. Germline V gene lookup returns CDR1 MDHEN and CDR2 SYDVKM. The CDR3 nucleotides are TGTGCCAGCTCCTCCCCCGCGGGAGGCCCGAACATTCAGTACTTC. Its translation is CASSSPAGGPNIQYF.

This clone occurred a few times. Written as DNA, the CDR3 is TGTGCCATCAGTGACCGGAGACAGGGAGGCACTGAAGCTTTCTTT. Its translation is CAISDRRQGGTEAFF. This chain connects TRBV10-3 to TRBJ1-1, with 7 bases matching TRBD1. This CDR3 is built from 15 residues. CDR1 and CDR2 (germline): ENHRY, SYGVKD. V shed 3 bases and J 4 bases; nucleotides not matched to a gene: 8.

This clone came up once. The genes are TRBV7-9 and TRBJ2-2; 11 nucleotides align to TRBD2. CDR3 size: 16 residues. The trim removed 5 bases at V and 4 bases at J, leaving 6 bases unmatched. Germline CDR1 SEHNR, CDR2 FQNEAQ (reference sequence). The CDR3 DNA follows: TGTGCCAGCAGCCGGGGGACTAGCGGACCCACCGGGGAGCTGTTTTTT. It codes for CASSRGTSGPTGELFF.

This chain uses TRBV18 with TRBJ2-7; either TRBD1 or TRBD2 may fit D (5 bases each). The CDR3 has 17 residues. Germline lookup yields CDR1 KGHSH and CDR2 LQKENI. The V gene lost 6 bases and the J gene lost 0 bases, with 21 bases spanning the gap. The CDR3: CASSRSFWDPSSYEQYF. The DNA of the CDR3 is TGTGCCAGCTCGCGTTCCTTTTGGGACCCCTCCTCCTACGAGCAGTACTTC. The complete variable domain, with remaining parts taken from reference TRBV18 and TRBJ2-7, reads NAGVMQNPRHLVRRRGQEARLRCSPMKGHSHVYWYRQLPEEGLKFMVYLQKENIIDESGMPKERFSAEFPKEGPSILRIQQVVRGDSAAYFCASSRSFWDPSSYEQYFGPGTRLTVT.

The V call is TRBV25-1, the J call TRBJ1-2; D not resolved. In germline, CDR1 is MGHDK, CDR2 SYGVNS. V lost 3 bases to trimming and J lost 4 bases, with 6 bases between them. The CDR3 runs 12 residues. The CDR3 sequence: CASSDPPYGYTF. The CDR3 DNA is TGTGCCAGCAGTGATCCCCCCTATGGCTACACCTTC.

The V and J genes are TRBV6-5 and TRBJ1-2; no clear D. In germline, CDR1 is MNHEY, CDR2 SVGAGI. The CDR3 sequence is 15 residues long. Trimming removed 4 bases from V and 3 bases from J, with 15 bases in between. The CDR3 loop is CASSFPYGDYYGYTF. The CDR3 bases are TGTGCCAGCAGTTTCCCGTATGGAGATTACTATGGCTACACCTTC.

This clone was picked up a small number of times. The CDR3 region is CASSATNTGELFF. The CDR3 DNA follows: TGTGCCAGCAGCGCCACGAACACCGGGGAGCTGTTTTTT. The gene calls are TRBV11-2 and TRBJ2-2; D ambiguous. The germline CDR1 and CDR2 sequences are SGHAT and FQNNGV. This CDR3 has 13 residues. Between the trimmed V and J ends, which lost 5 bases and 0 bases, there was a span of 4 bases.

The rearrangement joins TRBV27 to TRBJ2-1; tentatively, D is TRBD2 (6 bases). The CDR3 covers 14 residues. Trimming removed 5 bases at V and 6 bases at J, with 14 bases between. The germline V gene encodes CDR1 MNHEY and CDR2 SMNVEV (reference sequence). The CDR3: CASSLRERGNEQFF. The CDR3 nucleotides are TGTGCCAGCAGTCTTCGGGAGAGGGGCAATGAGCAGTTCTTC.

The chain combines TRBV7-9 with TRBJ2-5; D possibly corresponds to TRBD2 (6 bases). V lost 5 bases and J 1 base, leaving 14 bases between the germline ends. The CDR3 is 15 residues long. Per the germline V gene, CDR1 is SEHNR and CDR2 is FQNEAQ (reference sequence). CDR3 nucleotide sequence: TGTGCCAGCAGCGAAAGGAGGGGAGCCCAAGAGACCCAGTACTTC. It translates to CASSERRGAQETQYF.

This clone was seen once. This chain uses TRBV11-3 with TRBJ2-2, with 13 nucleotides matching TRBD2. This CDR3 spans 15 amino acids. The J segment lost 6 bases and the V segment lost 6 bases, leaving 4 bases of the junction unmatched. Germline assignment: CDR1 SGHNT and CDR2 YENEEA. CDR3 sequence (DNA): TGTGCCAGCAGGAAACTAGCGGGAGGGTCCGGGGAGCTGTTTTTT. It codes for CASRKLAGGSGELFF.

The rearrangement joins TRBV5-1 to TRBJ1-5; tentative D call: TRBD1 (5 bases). The V end lost 0 bases, the J end lost 6 bases, and 7 bases lay between the germline ends. Germline values: CDR1 SGHRS, CDR2 YFSETQ. The CDR3 has 13 residues. The CDR3 DNA is TGCGCCAGCAGCTTGGACGGGGGTCAGCCCCAGCATTTT. Protein sequence: CASSLDGGQPQHF.

The V call is TRBV11-2, the J call TRBJ1-2, with unresolved D. The CDR3 sequence is 15 residues long. CDR1 SGHAT and CDR2 FQNNGV come from the germline V gene. Between the trimmed V and J ends, which lost 0 bases and 0 bases, there was a span of 8 bases. The CDR3 DNA sequence: TGTGCCAGCAGCTTAGATCGGGTGACTAACTATGGCTACACCTTC. It is translated as CASSLDRVTNYGYTF.

This rearrangement joins TRBV28 to TRBJ2-2; 8 bases match TRBD1. The V gene end was trimmed by 3 bases and the J gene end by 7 bases; junction bases not matched to a gene: 10. Germline V gene sequence: CDR1 MDHEN, CDR2 SYDVKM. This CDR3 contains 16 residues. The DNA of the CDR3 is TGTGCCAGCAGTTTCTATCGACAGGGGTACCACGGGGAGCTGTTTTTT. The encoded protein is CASSFYRQGYHGELFF.

The V gene is TRBV5-1, the J gene TRBJ1-1; no reliable D call. Germline V gives CDR1 SGHRS, CDR2 YFSETQ. The CDR3 has 14 residues. V lost 0 bases and J 0 bases, leaving 6 bases between the germline ends. In DNA, the CDR3 is TGCGCCAGCAGCTTGGCGGAGTTGAACACTGAAGCTTTCTTT. This gives the protein CASSLAELNTEAFF.

V usage is TRBV7-9 and J usage is TRBJ1-1; no clear D gene. V lost 1 base to trimming and J lost 5 bases, with 8 bases between them. The germline V gene has CDR1 SEHNR and CDR2 FQNEAQ (reference sequence). The CDR3 loop spans 13 amino acids. The CDR3 region has the DNA TGTGCCAGCAGCTTAGGAGGGCCAACTGAAGCTTTCTTT. Protein: CASSLGGPTEAFF.

J is TRBJ1-1 and V is TRBV18; no clear D gene. The germline gives CDR1 KGHSH, CDR2 LQKENI. The CDR3 loop spans 14 amino acids. Trimming left V 0 bases short and J 4 bases short, with 9 bases between. Here the CDR3 reads CASSPPALATEAFF. The CDR3 DNA reads TGTGCCAGCTCACCACCTGCGTTGGCCACTGAAGCTTTCTTT.